A single sample gave rise to the 23 T cell receptor beta chains below, sequenced in a study of T cells in Graves' hyperthyroidism and ophthalmopathy. The TCR beta CDR3 regions underwent amplification using RNA transcripts as the source. TCR CDR3 regions were first amplified by RT-PCR with HTBI primers. TCRdb processed the multiplex PCR reads anew with MiXCR; each CDR3 protein has one entry. The sample has about 350,000 distinct CDR3 sequences; 15% to 20% are singletons. Source material: blood. These receptors were collected from a woman aged 40 to 55 with Graves' ophthalmopathy.

This clonotype was detected only once. The CDR3 loop is CAIQTGERNTIYF. In DNA form, the CDR3 reads TGTGCCATACAAACAGGGGAGAGAAACACCATATATTTT. The chain recombines TRBV10-3 with TRBJ1-3; 7 bases agree with TRBD1. CDR1 and CDR2 (germline): ENHRY, SYGVKD. Trimming removed 9 bases from V and 5 bases from J; junction bases left unmatched: 7. The CDR3 has 13 amino acids.

This clonotype has a count of ten or more. The J gene is TRBJ2-7, the V gene TRBV11-2; D may be TRBD1 (6 bases). Trimming took off 5 bases at V and 2 bases at J, with 16 bases between the two ends. This CDR3 contains 15 residues. Germline lookup yields CDR1 SGHAT and CDR2 FQNNGV. The CDR3 here is CASSLGQSSPYEQYF. CDR3 coding DNA: TGTGCCAGCAGCCTCGGACAGAGCAGCCCCTACGAGCAGTACTTC.

This clonotype was counted many times. The gene calls are TRBV6-5 and TRBJ2-5; D might be TRBD1 (8 bases). Germline assignment: CDR1 MNHEY and CDR2 SVGAGI. Trimming took 4 bases from V and 5 from J, leaving 20 bases between them. The CDR3 is 16 residues long. The CDR3 region is CASSFSTGGVYETQYF. In DNA form, the CDR3 reads TGTGCCAGCAGTTTTTCCACAGGGGGGGTTTATGAGACCCAGTACTTC.

There are many counts of this clonotype. The gene calls are TRBV6-5 and TRBJ1-2, with 9 bases matching TRBD1. The CDR3 totals 13 residues. V shed 4 bases and J 7 bases; nucleotides not matched to a gene: 4. CDR1 MNHEY and CDR2 SVGAGI come from the germline V gene. CDR3 sequence: CASSFGTGSGYTF. The DNA for the CDR3 is TGTGCCAGCAGTTTCGGGACAGGGAGTGGCTACACCTTC.

This clonotype has at least ten counts. The chain carries TRBV7-2 and TRBJ2-5, with TRBD2 as a possible D gene (6 bases). V was clipped by 1 base and J by 5 bases, with 14 bases between them. CDR3 length: 15 residues. Germline V gene data show CDR1 as SGHTA and CDR2 as FQGNSA. The CDR3: CASSLGSSRGETQYF. The DNA for the CDR3 is TGTGCCAGCAGCTTAGGATCCAGCCGGGGGGAGACCCAGTACTTC.

This clonotype was found many times. V gene TRBV6-5 combines with J gene TRBJ1-2; D may be TRBD1 (5 bases). Between the trimmed V and J ends, which lost 2 bases and 0 bases, there was a span of 13 bases. The CDR3 contains 16 residues. Germline V CDR1 and CDR2: MNHEY, SVGAGI. The CDR3 bases are TGTGCCAGCAGTTACGGTTTGGGGGAATCTAACTATGGCTACACCTTC. Amino acids: CASSYGLGESNYGYTF.

The genes are TRBV7-9 and TRBJ2-7; 7 nucleotides align to TRBD1. Germline assignment: CDR1 SEHNR and CDR2 FQNEAQ (reference sequence). The junction had 11 bases not matched to a gene; V was cut back by 6 bases and J by 6 bases. The CDR3 runs to 14 residues. CDR3 sequence reads: CASSITQGLGEQYF. DNA of the CDR3: TGTGCCAGCAGTATTACACAGGGGCTCGGCGAGCAGTACTTC.

There are many counts of this clonotype. The chain carries TRBV5-1 and TRBJ2-2; the D gene is possibly TRBD2 (6 bases). There are 15 residues in the CDR3. The V gene lost 0 bases and the J gene lost 3 bases, with 9 bases spanning the gap. Looked up from germline, CDR1 is SGHRS and CDR2 is YFSETQ. The CDR3 nucleotides are TGCGCCAGCAGCTTGGACGGAGGGGACACCGGGGAGCTGTTTTTT. Translated: CASSLDGGDTGELFF.

V and J are TRBV7-2 and TRBJ1-1; tentatively, D is TRBD1 (6 bases). The ends were cut back, 2 bases at V and 11 bases at J, with 18 bases in the middle. The CDR3 spans 14 residues. CDR1 is SGHTA and CDR2 is FQGNSA in the germline V gene. The CDR3 sequence: CASSLTQVQGSAFF. In DNA form, the CDR3 reads TGTGCCAGCAGCTTAACCCAGGTACAGGGTTCGGCTTTCTTT.

In this sample, this clonotype turned up many times. The chain joins TRBV7-2 to TRBJ2-7; D might be TRBD1 or TRBD2, each matching 5 bases. Trimming pared 6 bases from V and 7 bases from J, leaving 16 bases between. The CDR3 extends over 13 amino acids. CDR1 is SGHTA and CDR2 is FQGNSA in the germline V gene. The CDR3, as DNA: TGTACCAGCAGTCGACAGTTGGGCGGGGAGCAGTACTTC. This sequence encodes CTSSRQLGGEQYF.

This clonotype came up a few times. This chain uses TRBV9 with TRBJ1-4; TRBD1 agrees at 7 bases. This CDR3 has 15 amino acids. Unmatched junction bases numbered 7, after V lost 4 bases and J lost 4 bases. CDR1 and CDR2 from the germline V gene are SGDLS and YYNGEE. Written as DNA, the CDR3 is TGTGCCAGCAGCCCCGGGACAGTAATTAATGAAAAACTGTTTTTT. Amino acid sequence: CASSPGTVINEKLFF.

The sample holds many counts of this clonotype. The chain recombines TRBV27 with TRBJ1-5; D gene ambiguous. The CDR3 loop spans 16 amino acids. V was shortened by 0 bases and J by 9 bases, with 18 bases between the two germline ends. Germline values: CDR1 MNHEY, CDR2 SMNVEV (reference sequence). CDR3 residues: CASSLSGDKLYGPQHF. In nucleotides, the CDR3 is TGTGCCAGCAGTTTATCGGGCGACAAGCTATATGGGCCCCAGCATTTT.

There are many counts of this clonotype. The V and J genes are TRBV12-5 and TRBJ1-3; 7 nucleotides line up with TRBD1. CDR1 is LGHNT, CDR2 FRNRAP, per germline. This CDR3 contains 15 residues. V shed 5 bases and J 0 bases; nucleotides not matched to a gene: 4. CDR3: CASGRDSHSGNTIYF. The CDR3 bases are TGTGCTAGTGGTCGGGACAGCCACTCTGGAAACACCATATATTTT.

This clonotype was seen ten or more times. The CDR3, as DNA: TGTGCCAGCAGTTTCCGGATACAAGAGACCCAGTACTTC. Protein sequence: CASSFRIQETQYF. This chain joins TRBV27 and TRBJ2-5; no definite D call. The CDR3 is made up of 13 amino acids. The germline V gene encodes CDR1 MNHEY and CDR2 SMNVEV (reference sequence). The V end was cut by 3 bases, the J end by 2 bases, with 7 bases between.

This clonotype was found many times. The chain links TRBV9 to TRBJ2-4; no clear D gene. The length of the CDR3 is 16 residues. Deletions cut 0 bases from V and 0 bases from J, with 10 bases between. CDR1 SGDLS and CDR2 YYNGEE come from the germline V gene. The CDR3: CASSVEGGLAKNIQYF. The CDR3 bases are TGTGCCAGCAGCGTAGAGGGCGGCCTAGCCAAAAACATTCAGTACTTC.

This clonotype was counted many times. This CDR3 is CASGYPGTAGEQYF. The CDR3 nucleotides are TGTGCCAGCGGCTACCCCGGGACAGCAGGGGAGCAGTACTTC. The chain joins TRBV27 to TRBJ2-7, with 7 bases lining up with TRBD1. Germline V gene lookup returns CDR1 MNHEY and CDR2 SMNVEV (reference sequence). Losses at the gene ends were 8 bases for V and 7 bases for J; bases not matched to a gene: 14. This CDR3 comprises 14 residues.

This clonotype was seen many times. The chain joins TRBV20-1 to TRBJ2-5, with TRBD2 matching 13 bases. The CDR3 has 14 residues. Per the germline V gene, CDR1 is DFQATT and CDR2 is SNEGSKA (reference sequence). V shed 6 bases and J 9 bases; nucleotides not matched to a gene: 10. CDR3 coding DNA: TGCAGTGCCGAGAGGACTAGCGGGAGTCTGGCCCAGTACTTC. Amino acid sequence: CSAERTSGSLAQYF.

This clonotype has ten or more counts. This chain uses TRBV9 with TRBJ1-1; D not resolved. CDR3 length equals 12 residues. The V and J ends lost 4 bases and 2 bases respectively, with 6 bases between them. Germline V gives CDR1 SGDLS, CDR2 YYNGEE. As DNA, the CDR3 is TGTGCCAGCAGCCAACATAACACTGAAGCTTTCTTT. It translates to CASSQHNTEAFF. The whole variable domain, filled in from reference TRBV9 and TRBJ1-1, reads DSGVTQTPKHLITATGQRVTLRCSPRSGDLSVYWYQQSLDQGLQFLIQYYNGEERAKGNILERFSAQQFPDLHSELNLSSLELGDSALYFCASSQHNTEAFFGQGTRLTVV.

This clonotype has ten or more counts. The CDR3 bases are TGCAGCGTTGACCCCAGGGGGAACACTGAAGCTTTCTTT. This encodes CSVDPRGNTEAFF. V usage is TRBV29-1 and J usage is TRBJ1-1; weak D call: TRBD1 (6 bases). The germline gives CDR1 SQVTM, CDR2 ANQGSEA. This CDR3 contains 13 residues. V was trimmed by 3 bases and J by 1 base, leaving 9 bases between them. Variable domain in full (rest from reference TRBV29-1 and TRBJ1-1): SAVISQKPSRDICQRGTSLTIQCQVDSQVTMMFWYRQQPGQSLTLIATANQGSEATYESGFVIDKFPISRPNLTFSTLTVSNMSPEDSSIYLCSVDPRGNTEAFFGQGTRLTVV.

This clonotype was found once. This chain connects TRBV6-5 to TRBJ1-5; a possible D gene is TRBD1 (5 bases). V lost 4 bases and J lost 2, with 9 bases in between. CDR3 size: 14 residues. Germline values: CDR1 MNHEY, CDR2 SVGAGI. The CDR3 region is CASSSGRGNQPQHF. The CDR3 DNA reads TGTGCCAGCAGTTCGGGGCGAGGCAATCAGCCCCAGCATTTT.

This clonotype appeared many times. V is TRBV2 and J is TRBJ1-1; 7 nucleotides match TRBD1. CDR1 SNHLY and CDR2 FYNNEI come from the germline V gene. This CDR3 comprises 16 residues. Trimming took 11 bases from V and 0 from J; bases not matched to a gene: 15. Here the CDR3 DNA reads TGTGCCTCCAAACCGTCGTCAGGGGGATTGAACACTGAAGCTTTCTTT. This translates into CASKPSSGGLNTEAFF.

This clonotype occurred a few times. This chain links TRBV12-3 or TRBV12-4 with TRBJ2-7; 8 bases are shared with TRBD2. The CDR3 runs to 15 residues. V shed 4 bases and J 9 bases; nucleotides not matched to a gene: 14. CDR3 sequence (DNA): TGTGCCAGCAGTTCCCTTGGACTAGCTGCGTCACGGCAGTACTTC. Translation gives CASSSLGLAASRQYF.

The table lists this clonotype with a few counts. One junction end disagrees with the germline gene, perhaps due to a read error. The chain carries TRBV12-3 or TRBV12-4 and TRBJ1-2, with D possibly TRBD1 on 5 matching bases. This CDR3 region has 13 residues. DNA for the CDR3: TGTGCCAGCAGCACGGACACCTTCTATGGCTACAACTTC. Protein: CASSTDTFYGYNF.